This T cell receptor (beta chain) was sequenced during a study of low-dose radiotherapy and immunotherapy resistance in tumors. Study-wide background: A dose of 0.5 Gy per fraction was delivered to Cohort 1 every 2 weeks, for a total of 6.5 Gy. While receiving nivolumab 240 mg every two weeks, patients also received ipilimumab 1 mg/kg every six weeks, both intravenously. From cycle 1 day 1, patients took oral aspirin 300 mg every day for four cycles.

Trimming cost V 2 bases and J 4 bases, with 5 bases left between them. The CDR3 contains 13 residues. Per germline, CDR1 MNHNY and CDR2 SVGAGI (reference sequence). This clonotype has at least ten counts. Primers used for first-strand cDNA, a TRAV- and TRBV-specific set, covered both alpha and beta chains. TCR amplification involved 15 to 25 PCR cycles with a constant-region primer and V-primer adapter. TCRdb reprocessed the reads with MiXCR, giving one entry per CDR3 protein. Of tens of thousands of distinct CDR3 sequences listed, around 50% are singletons. As for time point: after trial treatment. Sample treatment: LDRT plus nivolumab, ipilimumab, low-dose cyclophosphamide and aspirin (RACIN trial). The donors, trial participants, received nivolumab, ipilimumab, aspirin, low-dose cyclophosphamide and low-dose radiotherapy.

The chain recombines TRBV6-6 with TRBJ1-4; D remains ambiguous. The specimen was PBMCs, collected after low-dose radiotherapy plus immunotherapy. The sequence was obtained from a male donor with gallbladder cancer. This CDR3 is CASSYNINEKLFF. The DNA of the CDR3 is TGTGCCAGCAGTTACAACATTAATGAAAAACTGTTTTTT.